These 32 T cell receptor beta chains were sequenced from one sample in a study of Ad26.COV2.S vaccination and SARS-CoV-2 variants. Libraries were prepared by immunoSEQ multiplex PCR; TCRdb keeps only in-frame clonotypes and omits some of them. Among approximately 90,000 clones listed, more than 65% were seen once. Material: peripheral blood, obtained after recovery from COVID-19. The receptors derive from a human donor who had recovered from COVID-19.

The V call is TRBV5-4, the J call TRBJ1-4; a possible D gene is TRBD1 (5 bases). The V end was cut by 7 bases, the J end by 4 bases, with 11 bases between. CDR3 length equals 13 residues. Germline values: CDR1 SGHNT, CDR2 YYREEE (reference sequence). The CDR3 reads CASRDRFNEKLFF. CDR3 in DNA: TGTGCCAGCCGCGACAGATTTAATGAAAAACTGTTTTTT.

The chain links TRBV5-6 to TRBJ2-3, with D tentatively TRBD2 (6 bases). The CDR3 spans 16 residues. Germline V gene data show CDR1 as SGHDT and CDR2 as YYEEEE. Trimming took off 2 bases at V and 2 bases at J, with 15 bases between the two ends. The DNA for the CDR3 is TGTGCCAGCAGCTTTCTTGCGGGGTCAGACACAGATACGCAGTATTTT. Its translation is CASSFLAGSDTDTQYF. Complete variable domain (other parts from reference TRBV5-6 and TRBJ2-3): DAGVTQSPTHLIKTRGQQVTLRCSPKSGHDTVSWYQQALGQGPQFIFQYYEEEERQRGNFPDRFSGHQFPNYSSELNVNALLLGDSALYLCASSFLAGSDTDTQYFGPGTRLTVL.

The chain has TRBV28 and TRBJ2-1, with a tentative D call TRBD1 (6 bases). Looked up from germline, CDR1 is MDHEN and CDR2 is SYDVKM. The V and J ends lost 4 bases and 7 bases respectively, with 17 bases between them. The CDR3 runs to 15 residues. CDR3 amino acids: CASSWDILNENEQFF. The CDR3 DNA reads as TGTGCCAGCAGTTGGGACATATTAAATGAAAATGAGCAGTTCTTC.

J is TRBJ2-7 and V is TRBV12-5; D may correspond to TRBD1 or TRBD2 (5 bases each). Germline lookup yields CDR1 LGHNT and CDR2 FRNRAP. The ends were cut back, 2 bases at V and 2 bases at J, with 7 bases in the middle. The CDR3 is 13 residues long. Here the CDR3 reads CASGLRGAYEQYF. For the CDR3, the DNA is TGTGCTAGTGGTTTGCGAGGGGCCTACGAGCAGTACTTC.

V is TRBV4-3 and J is TRBJ2-7; tentative D call: TRBD2 (5 bases). The ends were cut back, 0 bases at V and 0 bases at J, with 12 bases in the middle. Germline V gene sequence: CDR1 LGHNA, CDR2 YSLEER. CDR3 length: 16 amino acids. CDR3 loop: CASSQDRTLSSYEQYF. Here the CDR3 DNA reads TGCGCCAGCAGCCAAGATCGGACTTTAAGCTCCTACGAGCAGTACTTC.

This rearrangement joins TRBV27 to TRBJ2-6; D gene ambiguous. CDR3 length equals 16 residues. V gave up 5 bases and J gave up 0 bases, with 11 bases separating them. Per the germline V gene, CDR1 is MNHEY and CDR2 is SMNVEV (reference sequence). CDR3 amino acids: CASSRRPISGANVLTF. The CDR3 DNA follows: TGTGCCAGCAGTAGGAGACCAATCTCTGGGGCCAACGTCCTGACTTTC.

The rearrangement links TRBV3-1 (or the pseudogene TRBV3-2) to TRBJ1-1; no firm D call. This CDR3 has 15 amino acids. Germline CDR1 and CDR2: LGHDT and YNNKEL (reference sequence). With 0 bases removed from V and 5 bases from J, the gap between germline ends came to 13 bases. The DNA of the CDR3 is TGTGCCAGCAGCCAAGATCTAGGAAAATGGACTGAAGCTTTCTTT. It is translated as CASSQDLGKWTEAFF.

This chain uses TRBV7-2 with TRBJ1-1, with D tentatively TRBD1 (6 bases). V lost 4 bases, J lost 0 bases, and 18 bases lay in between. The germline CDR1 and CDR2 sequences are SGHTA and FQGNSA. The CDR3 is 17 residues long. CDR3 region: CASSSLPPGTMNTEAFF. The CDR3 DNA reads TGTGCCAGCAGCTCCCTCCCCCCCGGGACAATGAACACTGAAGCTTTCTTT. Drawing the rest from reference TRBV7-2 and TRBJ1-1, the complete variable domain is GAGVSQSPSNKVTEKGKDVELRCDPISGHTALYWYRQSLGQGLEFLIYFQGNSAPDKSGLPSDRFSAERTGGSVSTLTIQRTQQEDSAVYLCASSSLPPGTMNTEAFFGQGTRLTVV.

The V call is TRBV5-1, the J call TRBJ2-1; possible D gene TRBD2, 7 bases. CDR3 length: 15 amino acids. Deletions cut 7 bases from V and 2 bases from J, with 16 bases between. Germline CDR1 is SGHRS and CDR2 is YFSETQ. The CDR3 is CASGPGRDTYNEQFF. The CDR3 nucleotides read TGCGCCAGCGGGCCGGGGAGGGACACCTACAATGAGCAGTTCTTC.

The chain joins TRBV19 to TRBJ1-5, with D perhaps TRBD1 (6 bases). From germline, CDR1 is LNHDA and CDR2 SQIVND (reference sequence). Trimming removed 3 bases at V and 3 bases at J, with 12 bases between. The CDR3 runs to 15 residues. The CDR3 loop reads CASSMTGLTNQPQHF. The CDR3 nucleotides read TGTGCCAGTAGTATGACAGGCCTTACCAATCAGCCCCAGCATTTT.

This chain uses TRBV5-4 with TRBJ2-7, with 11 bases matching TRBD2. Germline lookup yields CDR1 SGHNT and CDR2 YYREEE (reference sequence). The V and J ends lost 4 bases and 3 bases, in that order; junction bases with no gene match: 3. This CDR3 has 14 residues. CDR3 bases: TGTGCCAGCAGCCCAGGACTAGCGGGCTACGAGCAGTACTTC. It translates to CASSPGLAGYEQYF.

This clone was observed at least ten times. The chain couples TRBV12-3 or TRBV12-4 to TRBJ1-3; D uncertain. This CDR3 is 12 amino acids long. V lost 6 bases, J lost 1 base, and 4 bases lay in between. The CDR3 sequence: CASRPSGNTIYF. The CDR3 DNA is TGTGCCAGCAGACCGTCTGGAAACACCATATATTTT.

The CDR3 reads CASRGGRPGELFF. CDR3 nucleotides: TGTGCCAGCAGAGGGGGGAGGCCCGGGGAGCTGTTTTTT. J is TRBJ2-2 and V is TRBV6-5; either TRBD1 or TRBD2 may fit D (6 bases each). V was cut by 6 bases and J by 6 bases, with 11 bases left in between. CDR3 length: 13 amino acids. In germline, CDR1 is MNHEY, CDR2 SVGAGI.

This clone was observed a single time. The chain is built from TRBV5-4 and TRBJ1-3; no clear D. V gave up 0 bases and J gave up 11 bases, with 9 bases separating them. This CDR3 has 12 amino acids. Looked up from germline, CDR1 is SGHNT and CDR2 is YYREEE (reference sequence). CDR3 nucleotide sequence: TGTGCCAGCAGCTTGGACGGGGATGCCATATATTTT. It encodes CASSLDGDAIYF. Full variable domain (rest looked up from reference TRBV5-4 and TRBJ1-3): ETGVTQSPTHLIKTRGQQVTLRCSSQSGHNTVSWYQQALGQGPQFIFQYYREEENGRGNFPPRFSGLQFPNYSSELNVNALELDDSALYLCASSLDGDAIYFGEGSWLTVV.

J is TRBJ2-3 and V is TRBV19, with 7 nucleotides matching TRBD2. The CDR3 is 14 residues long. Germline trimming cut 6 bases from V and 3 bases from J; bases unmatched to any gene: 6. Germline V gene lookup returns CDR1 LNHDA and CDR2 SQIVND (reference sequence). In nucleotides, the CDR3 is TGTGCCAGTAGCCCAGCGGGATATACAGATACGCAGTATTTT. Translated, it gives CASSPAGYTDTQYF.

The chain carries TRBV28 and TRBJ1-2; D is ambiguous. Per germline, CDR1 MDHEN and CDR2 SYDVKM. The CDR3 is 12 amino acids. The ends were cut back, 2 bases at V and 8 bases at J, with 9 bases in the middle. The CDR3 sequence: CASSLVGSGYTF. CDR3 in DNA: TGTGCCAGCAGTTTAGTTGGGTCCGGCTACACCTTC.

V and J are TRBV6-2 or TRBV6-3 and TRBJ2-1, with TRBD2 identical over 9 bases. The germline gives CDR1 MNHEY, CDR2 SVGEGT. V lost 3 bases, J lost 3 bases, and 9 bases stayed unmatched. CDR3 length: 17 amino acids. The CDR3 loop reads CASSYSPPSGIYNEQFF. CDR3 nucleotide sequence: TGTGCCAGCAGTTATTCACCCCCTAGCGGGATCTACAATGAGCAGTTCTTC.

The chain joins TRBV24-1 to TRBJ2-5; 8 nucleotides match TRBD1. The CDR3 extends over 16 amino acids. V shed 4 bases and J 5 bases; nucleotides not matched to a gene: 11. CDR1 is KGHDR and CDR2 is SFDVKD in the germline V gene. DNA for the CDR3: TGTGCCACCAGTGACCCCGGGCAGGGGGCCGGGGAGACCCAGTACTTC. This codes for CATSDPGQGAGETQYF.

The chain uses TRBV27 and TRBJ1-1; D is perhaps TRBD1 (6 bases). The V and J ends lost 5 bases and 7 bases respectively, with 20 bases between them. Per germline, CDR1 MNHEY and CDR2 SMNVEV (reference sequence). The CDR3 totals 15 residues. DNA of the CDR3: TGTGCCAGCAGTCCCCTAGAGGGGGGGTCGGATGAAGCTTTCTTT. Protein: CASSPLEGGSDEAFF.

The rearrangement links TRBV6-1 to TRBJ2-2; D is perhaps TRBD1 (6 bases). The CDR3 runs 18 residues. Germline V CDR1 and CDR2: MNHNS, SASEGT. Between the trimmed V and J ends, which lost 3 bases and 2 bases, there was a span of 19 bases. For the CDR3, the DNA is TGTGCCAGCAGTGAGAGGGGTAGTGGACAGCCTAACACCGGGGAGCTGTTTTTT. This sequence encodes CASSERGSGQPNTGELFF.

This chain uses TRBV5-1 with TRBJ1-2; no clear D gene. V dropped 0 bases and J dropped 1 base, with 10 bases sitting between them. CDR3 length: 15 amino acids. Germline V gives CDR1 SGHRS, CDR2 YFSETQ. The CDR3 DNA sequence: TGCGCCAGCAGCTTGGAAGGACGGCTTAACTATGGCTACACCTTC. Protein product: CASSLEGRLNYGYTF.

This clone showed up just once. The chain is built from TRBV6-2 or TRBV6-3 and TRBJ1-2; D unclear. V lost 2 bases and J 9 bases, leaving 22 bases between the germline ends. CDR1 is MNHEY, CDR2 SVGEGT, per germline. The CDR3 runs to 16 residues. The CDR3 DNA reads TGTGCCAGCAGTTACCTAAACCAAACGTCCCGGGGTCGCTACACCTTC. It specifies CASSYLNQTSRGRYTF.

The rearrangement joins TRBV5-1 to TRBJ2-1, with a possible D match to TRBD2 (5 bases). Trimming removed 4 bases from V and 3 bases from J, with 8 bases in between. Looked up from germline, CDR1 is SGHRS and CDR2 is YFSETQ. There are 13 residues in the CDR3. Written as DNA, the CDR3 is TGCGCCAGCAGCCAAACTAGCTACAATGAGCAGTTCTTC. This codes for CASSQTSYNEQFF.

The rearrangement uses TRBV7-2 and TRBJ2-2; no reliable D call. The CDR3 is 16 amino acids. Trimming shortened V by 2 bases and J by 3 bases, and 13 bases separated the two germline ends. CDR1 is SGHTA and CDR2 is FQGNSA in the germline V gene. The CDR3 region is CASSLIGLFDTGELFF. CDR3 nucleotide sequence: TGTGCCAGCAGCTTAATAGGATTGTTCGACACCGGGGAGCTGTTTTTT.

This chain connects TRBV24-1 to TRBJ2-1; 11 bases match TRBD2. V gave up 4 bases and J gave up 2 bases; unmatched junction bases: 3. Germline values: CDR1 KGHDR, CDR2 SFDVKD. The CDR3 is 16 residues long. The CDR3 nucleotides are TGTGCCACCAGTGACTCACTAGCGGGGGCCTACAATGAGCAGTTCTTC. Protein sequence: CATSDSLAGAYNEQFF.

This clone was picked up a small number of times. The CDR3 sequence is CASSEIVGNYGYTF. The CDR3 bases are TGTGCCAGCAGTGAAATAGTAGGGAACTATGGCTACACCTTC. This chain uses TRBV6-1 with TRBJ1-2, with D hard to call. Trimming pared 2 bases from V and 2 bases from J, leaving 9 bases between. Germline CDR1 MNHNS, CDR2 SASEGT. This CDR3 region has 14 residues.

The rearrangement uses TRBV13 and TRBJ1-4; 8 nucleotides align to TRBD1. Germline CDR1 and CDR2: PRHDT and FYEKMQ (reference sequence). The CDR3 consists of 15 residues. Trimming at V came to 5 bases and at J to 9 bases, leaving 11 bases not matched to a gene. The CDR3 DNA sequence: TGTGCCAGCAGCCTGGGACGGACAGGGTTACAAAAACTGTTTTTT. Translated: CASSLGRTGLQKLFF.

The rearrangement links TRBV27 to TRBJ2-4; 12 bases line up with TRBD2. CDR3 length: 15 residues. The V and J ends lost 4 bases and 7 bases, in that order; junction bases with no gene match: 5. Looked up from germline, CDR1 is MNHEY and CDR2 is SMNVEV (reference sequence). CDR3 nucleotide sequence: TGTGCCAGCAGTTCACTAGCGGGAGGAGGGAACATTCAGTACTTC. The encoded protein is CASSSLAGGGNIQYF.

The chain uses TRBV11-3 and TRBJ2-1, with unresolved D. V was pared by 5 bases and J by 12 bases, with 14 bases between. Per germline, CDR1 SGHNT and CDR2 YENEEA. The CDR3 is made up of 12 amino acids. CDR3 in amino acids: CASSNLPGGQFF. CDR3 in DNA: TGTGCCAGCAGCAACCTGCCCGGCGGGCAGTTCTTC.

V is TRBV6-2 or TRBV6-3 and J is TRBJ2-6; the D gene is possibly TRBD1 (7 bases). The CDR3 contains 19 residues. The V gene lost 0 bases and the J gene lost 0 bases, with 15 bases spanning the gap. Germline CDR1 reads MNHEY; CDR2 reads SVGEGT. The DNA of the CDR3 is TGTGCCAGCAGTTACTCGTGGCGGGACAGAAGCTCTGGGGCCAACGTCCTGACTTTC. This translates into CASSYSWRDRSSGANVLTF.

This clone was picked up a small number of times. The chain joins TRBV3-1 (or the pseudogene TRBV3-2) to TRBJ1-2; maybe TRBD1 (6 bases). CDR1 and CDR2 from the germline V gene are LGHDT and YNNKEL (reference sequence). Trimming left V 4 bases short and J 7 bases short, with 13 bases between. The CDR3 spans 13 residues. The chain's CDR3 is CASSRPSGAGYTF. The DNA for the CDR3 is TGTGCCAGCAGCCGTCCCTCAGGGGCTGGCTACACCTTC.

V and J are TRBV29-1 and TRBJ2-2; the match to TRBD2 covers 13 bases. Germline V gene sequence: CDR1 SQVTM, CDR2 ANQGSEA. The CDR3 runs 15 residues. V trimming: 7 bases; J trimming: 7 bases; junction bases outside the gene matches: 9. CDR3 protein: CSASGLAGDHGELFF. CDR3 nucleotides: TGCAGCGCTAGTGGACTAGCGGGAGATCACGGGGAGCTGTTTTTT.